A single sample gave rise to the 18 T cell receptor beta chains below, sequenced in a study of OX40 agonist ivuxolimab in advanced cancers. Clones were read by immunoSEQ multiplex PCR, and TCRdb kept only the in-frame ones, dropping some. The sample has about 55,000 clones, 88% seen once. Sample: CD4+ or CD8+ T cells sorted from blood, taken in a trial of the OX40 agonist ivuxolimab. These receptors were obtained from an adult with an advanced solid tumor such as melanoma, head and neck, liver or kidney cancer.

This sequence joins TRBV5-4 and TRBJ1-3; D is unresolved. CDR3 length equals 14 residues. V lost 5 bases and J lost 5, with 14 bases in between. CDR1 and CDR2 from the germline V gene are SGHNT and YYREEE (reference sequence). CDR3 coding DNA: TGTGCCAGCAGACATAGACATCCGAGAAACACCATATATTTT. Translation: CASRHRHPRNTIYF.

J is TRBJ2-7 and V is TRBV7-8, with 14 nucleotides matching TRBD2. CDR1 is SGHVS, CDR2 FQNEAQ, per germline. Trimming cost V 4 bases and J 5 bases; bases outside gene matches: 7. This CDR3 region has 16 residues. The CDR3 loop reads CASSSPGLAGAHEQYF. The CDR3 DNA is TGTGCCAGCAGCTCGCCGGGACTAGCGGGAGCCCACGAGCAGTACTTC.

The chain uses TRBV6-1 and TRBJ1-5; D is undetermined. Per the germline V gene, CDR1 is MNHNS and CDR2 is SASEGT. The CDR3 has 15 residues. Trimming cost V 2 bases and J 0 bases, with 8 bases left between them. CDR3 protein: CASSELNSSNQPQHF. Written as DNA, the CDR3 is TGTGCCAGCAGTGAATTGAACAGTAGCAATCAGCCCCAGCATTTT.

This chain uses TRBV6-4 with TRBJ2-7; 8 bases align to TRBD1. With 4 bases clipped from V and 2 bases from J, the junction kept 7 bases outside the gene matches. The CDR3 is 15 residues long. Germline CDR1 reads MRHNA; CDR2 reads SNTAGT. Here the CDR3 DNA reads TGTGCCAGCAGTGTGTCAGGGGGCTCGGCCTACGAGCAGTACTTC. Amino acids: CASSVSGGSAYEQYF.

The CDR3 region is CASKVAGFSYNEQFF. Here the CDR3 DNA reads TGTGCCAGCAAGGTAGCGGGCTTCTCCTACAATGAGCAGTTCTTC. The chain joins TRBV2 to TRBJ2-1, with 7 bases identical to TRBD2. Looked up from germline, CDR1 is SNHLY and CDR2 is FYNNEI. Trimming removed 7 bases from V and 0 bases from J; junction bases left unmatched: 6. The CDR3 extends over 15 amino acids.

In its sample, this clone was seen a few times. The chain recombines TRBV7-3 with TRBJ2-5, with 8 bases fitting TRBD1. This CDR3 is built from 15 residues. Per germline, CDR1 SGHTA and CDR2 FQGTGA. The junction had 10 bases not matched to a gene; V was cut back by 5 bases and J by 5 bases. The DNA of the CDR3 is TGTGCCAGCAGCCAAGGACAGGGCCGAGGGGAGACCCAGTACTTC. Translating gives CASSQGQGRGETQYF.

This chain links TRBV5-6 with TRBJ1-5; D might be TRBD1 (5 bases). The V gene lost 0 bases and the J gene lost 12 bases, with 16 bases spanning the gap. Germline CDR1 is SGHDT and CDR2 is YYEEEE. This CDR3 contains 14 residues. The CDR3 region is CASSLVGDPTLQHF. In nucleotides, the CDR3 is TGTGCCAGCAGCTTGGTGGGGGACCCTACTCTCCAGCATTTT. Full variable domain (outside the CDR3, taken from reference TRBV5-6 and TRBJ1-5): DAGVTQSPTHLIKTRGQQVTLRCSPKSGHDTVSWYQQALGQGPQFIFQYYEEEERQRGNFPDRFSGHQFPNYSSELNVNALLLGDSALYLCASSLVGDPTLQHFGDGTRLSIL.

The rearrangement joins TRBV11-3 to TRBJ2-2; possibly TRBD2 for D (6 bases). The CDR3 consists of 15 residues. Germline-derived CDR1 and CDR2 are SGHNT and YENEEA. V was cut by 0 bases and J by 5 bases, with 10 bases left in between. In DNA form, the CDR3 reads TGTGCCAGCAGCTTAGATGGGCGGGAAACCGGGGAGCTGTTTTTT. It specifies CASSLDGRETGELFF.

The chain has TRBV28 and TRBJ1-6; 9 positions match TRBD1. The J segment lost 4 bases and the V segment lost 2 bases, leaving 3 bases of the junction unmatched. Germline loops: CDR1 MDHEN, CDR2 SYDVKM. The CDR3 is 16 residues long. CDR3 residues: CASSLRGQGYNSPLHF. The DNA for the CDR3 is TGTGCCAGCAGTTTACGCGGACAGGGGTATAATTCACCCCTCCACTTT.

The chain is built from TRBV30 and TRBJ2-1; a weak D match, TRBD1 (6 bases). The CDR3 is 14 amino acids. The V and J ends lost 5 bases and 0 bases respectively, with 11 bases between them. CDR1 is GTSNPN, CDR2 SVGIG, per germline (reference sequence). The CDR3 bases are TGTGCCTGGGTCGGACAGCCCTCCTACAATGAGCAGTTCTTC. This gives the protein CAWVGQPSYNEQFF.

The chain joins TRBV9 to TRBJ2-1; unclear D gene. CDR1 and CDR2 from the germline V gene are SGDLS and YYNGEE. V was trimmed by 2 bases and J by 3 bases, leaving 18 bases between them. The CDR3 totals 17 residues. The CDR3 DNA follows: TGTGCCAGCAGCGTCCACCAGGACCCCTCGGTCTACAATGAGCAGTTCTTC. This gives the protein CASSVHQDPSVYNEQFF.

The chain joins TRBV19 to TRBJ2-7; D unclear. V was pared by 11 bases and J by 4 bases, with 18 bases between. The CDR3 has 13 residues. Germline V gene data show CDR1 as LNHDA and CDR2 as SQIVND (reference sequence). CDR3 nucleotides: TGTGCCCAGACCAGGATTAGATATTACGAGCAGTACTTC. This sequence encodes CAQTRIRYYEQYF.

V gene TRBV27 combines with J gene TRBJ2-1; 7 bases are shared with TRBD2. The CDR3 extends over 16 amino acids. Germline V CDR1 and CDR2: MNHEY, SMNVEV (reference sequence). The J segment lost 2 bases and the V segment lost 4 bases, leaving 8 bases of the junction unmatched. As DNA, the CDR3 is TGTGCCAGCAGTTCGACGACTAGCAGGACCTACAATGAGCAGTTCTTC. It is translated as CASSSTTSRTYNEQFF.

CDR3 sequence reads: CASSQVEGLLNLLDTQYF. The CDR3 DNA follows: TGTGCCAGCAGCCAAGTCGAGGGACTTTTAAACCTACTTGATACGCAGTATTTT. This chain connects TRBV14 to TRBJ2-3, with D possibly matching TRBD2 (6 bases). V dropped 1 base and J dropped 6 bases, with 23 bases sitting between them. The length of the CDR3 is 18 residues. Looked up from germline, CDR1 is SGHDN and CDR2 is FVKESK.

This clone showed up just once. The chain couples TRBV10-1 to TRBJ2-5, with 9 bases matching TRBD1. The germline V gene encodes CDR1 WNHNN and CDR2 SYGVQD (reference sequence). CDR3 length equals 15 residues. Trimming at V came to 3 bases and at J to 4 bases, leaving 6 bases not matched to a gene. For the CDR3, the DNA is TGCGCCAGCAGTGACTCCGGGACAGGGCGAGAGACCCAGTACTTC. This translates into CASSDSGTGRETQYF.

The chain uses TRBV30 and TRBJ2-5; TRBD1 matches 8 bases. The CDR3 runs 12 residues. J lost 5 bases, V lost 4 bases, and 3 bases had no gene match. Germline V lookup: CDR1 GTSNPN, CDR2 SVGIG (reference sequence). CDR3 sequence (DNA): TGTGCCTGGACAGGGGGCCGGGAGACCCAGTACTTC. Translated, it gives CAWTGGRETQYF.

This clone was observed a single time. This chain uses TRBV28 with TRBJ1-2; D is unresolved. CDR3 length: 13 amino acids. In germline, CDR1 is MDHEN, CDR2 SYDVKM. Trimming left V 6 bases short and J 8 bases short, with 16 bases between. The CDR3 DNA is TGTGCCAGCAGCTCGAGGGCCAGGAGGGGCTACACCTTC. Protein: CASSSRARRGYTF.

V usage is TRBV5-6 and J usage is TRBJ2-5; a weak D match, TRBD2 (6 bases). The germline gives CDR1 SGHDT, CDR2 YYEEEE. V was shortened by 1 base and J by 5 bases, with 12 bases between the two germline ends. The CDR3 consists of 14 residues. CDR3 region: CASSLSGEVETQYF. The CDR3 coding sequence is TGTGCCAGCAGCTTGTCCGGGGAGGTGGAGACCCAGTACTTC.